This passage covers 16 T cell receptor beta chains from one sample sequenced in a study of cytomegalovirus exposure and HLA in healthy donors. Use of 60 Vbeta and 13 Jbeta primers characterized the PCR. Only in-frame clones appear in the TCRdb table, and some are missing; sequencing was by immunoSEQ multiplex PCR. The table lists roughly 120,000 clones, roughly 80% of them singletons. Sample: PBMCs. The receptors were gathered from a woman between 40 and 55 years old in good health and CMV-seronegative.

The table lists this clone with a count of one. The chain carries TRBV7-8 and TRBJ1-3, with D perhaps TRBD1 (5 bases). The germline CDR1 and CDR2 sequences are SGHVS and FQNEAQ. The germline V and J ends were trimmed by 1 base and 4 bases, with 8 bases remaining between them. This CDR3 is 14 amino acids long. CDR3 region: CASSLVKGGNTIYF. In nucleotides, the CDR3 is TGTGCCAGCAGCTTAGTGAAGGGGGGAAACACCATATATTTT.

The V and J genes are TRBV19 and TRBJ1-2, with a tentative D call TRBD1 (5 bases). Germline CDR1 LNHDA, CDR2 SQIVND (reference sequence). The CDR3 sequence is 16 residues long. With 4 bases removed from V and 5 bases from J, the gap between germline ends came to 20 bases. The CDR3: CASSTKGTRGNYGYTF. The CDR3 DNA is TGTGCCAGTAGTACTAAAGGGACTAGGGGAAATTATGGCTACACCTTC.

The chain carries TRBV18 and TRBJ2-7; D perhaps matches TRBD1 (5 bases). CDR1 and CDR2 (germline): KGHSH, LQKENI. This CDR3 contains 14 residues. V lost 3 bases and J lost 7, with 16 bases in between. CDR3 region: CASSPGGAGREQYF. The CDR3 DNA follows: TGTGCCAGCTCACCCGGTGGGGCAGGCCGGGAGCAGTACTTC.

The chain uses TRBV6-5 and TRBJ1-4; D remains unclear. The germline V gene has CDR1 MNHEY and CDR2 SVGAGI. CDR3 length: 16 amino acids. Deletions cut 0 bases from V and 4 bases from J, with 12 bases between. The CDR3 protein is CASSYSQVEVNEKLFF. CDR3 bases: TGTGCCAGCAGTTACTCCCAGGTGGAGGTTAATGAAAAACTGTTTTTT.

This clone was seen a few times. The chain recombines TRBV11-2 with TRBJ2-7; tentatively, D is TRBD2 (5 bases). Germline V gene sequence: CDR1 SGHAT, CDR2 FQNNGV. The germline V and J ends were trimmed by 1 base and 2 bases, with 12 bases remaining between them. The CDR3 length is 15 residues. The CDR3 sequence is CASSLGAGAPYEQYF. The CDR3 DNA reads as TGTGCCAGCAGCTTAGGGGCGGGCGCCCCCTACGAGCAGTACTTC.

CDR3 coding DNA: TGTGCCAGCAGTCCTGGGGAGGGATTAGAGCAGTACTTC. Amino acid sequence: CASSPGEGLEQYF. The V call is TRBV27, the J call TRBJ2-7, with 7 bases fitting TRBD2. Germline trimming cut 5 bases from V and 7 bases from J; bases unmatched to any gene: 8. The CDR3 consists of 13 residues. CDR1 is MNHEY and CDR2 is SMNVEV in the germline V gene (reference sequence).

This clone was counted a single time. The chain is built from TRBV5-1 and TRBJ1-6; D may be TRBD1 (6 bases). V dropped 0 bases and J dropped 10 bases, with 14 bases sitting between them. Per the germline V gene, CDR1 is SGHRS and CDR2 is YFSETQ. The CDR3 contains 15 residues. In nucleotides, the CDR3 is TGCGCCAGCAGCTTGGCAGGGGTTGGTCGCTCACCCCTCCACTTT. Translated, it gives CASSLAGVGRSPLHF.

This chain uses TRBV5-6 with TRBJ1-1, with 9 bases matching TRBD1. Germline CDR1 and CDR2: SGHDT and YYEEEE. There are 14 residues in the CDR3. After removal of 0 bases from V and 10 bases from J, the junction contained 7 bases not matched to a gene. CDR3 region: CASSLGQGGFVAFF. DNA for the CDR3: TGTGCCAGCAGCTTGGGACAGGGGGGCTTTGTAGCTTTCTTT.

This chain joins TRBV5-4 and TRBJ2-5, with D perhaps TRBD1 (6 bases). V shed 4 bases and J shed 2 bases, with 15 bases lying between them. The CDR3 totals 15 residues. Germline CDR1 is SGHNT and CDR2 is YYREEE (reference sequence). The CDR3 sequence: CASSLTTGPQETQYF. CDR3 in DNA: TGTGCCAGCAGCCTTACAACAGGGCCACAAGAGACCCAGTACTTC.

This clone was seen once. The gene calls are TRBV5-1 and TRBJ2-3; 8 nucleotides agree with TRBD2. The CDR3 has 15 amino acids. V shed 5 bases and J 1 base; nucleotides not matched to a gene: 6. Germline values: CDR1 SGHRS, CDR2 YFSETQ. CDR3 sequence: CASRPQAGGTDTQYF. The CDR3 nucleotides read TGCGCCAGCAGACCTCAAGCGGGGGGCACAGATACGCAGTATTTT.

This clone was seen just once. The V and J genes are TRBV7-9 and TRBJ1-2; 8 bases fit TRBD1. Germline loops: CDR1 SEHNR, CDR2 FQNEAQ (reference sequence). Losses at the gene ends were 10 bases for V and 2 bases for J; bases not matched to a gene: 12. CDR3 length: 15 amino acids. Here the CDR3 DNA reads TGTGCCATCCACGCTTCAGACAGGGGCAACTATGGCTACACCTTC. It yields the protein CAIHASDRGNYGYTF.

The V and J genes are TRBV7-9 and TRBJ1-1; D remains unclear. V was clipped by 1 base and J by 7 bases, with 13 bases between them. The CDR3 loop spans 14 amino acids. The germline gives CDR1 SEHNR, CDR2 FQNEAQ (reference sequence). CDR3 sequence: CASSLVLVAIEAFF. The DNA of the CDR3 is TGTGCCAGCAGCTTAGTTCTGGTTGCGATTGAAGCTTTCTTT.

The sample holds one count of this clone. V and J are TRBV11-1 and TRBJ2-7, with 10 bases lining up with TRBD2. Germline CDR1 SGHAT, CDR2 FQDESV (reference sequence). The junction had 20 bases not matched to a gene; V was cut back by 5 bases and J by 7 bases. The CDR3 length is 18 residues. DNA of the CDR3: TGTGCCAGCAGCCCTATACTAGCGGGAACCTTGACTGCGAGGGAGCAGTACTTC. Its protein product is CASSPILAGTLTAREQYF.

J is TRBJ2-3 and V is TRBV5-1; tentatively, D is TRBD1 (7 bases). Trimming stripped 4 bases from V and 3 bases from J, with 12 bases between. CDR1 and CDR2 from the germline V gene are SGHRS and YFSETQ. CDR3 length equals 14 residues. CDR3 DNA: TGCGCCAGCAGCAGGCAGGGGGGTACAGATACGCAGTATTTT. This translates into CASSRQGGTDTQYF.

This chain links TRBV4-3 with TRBJ2-7; 9 nucleotides agree with TRBD2. Germline loops: CDR1 LGHNA, CDR2 YSLEER. With 4 bases clipped from V and 1 base from J, the junction kept 8 bases outside the gene matches. CDR3 length: 16 amino acids. The CDR3 region has the DNA TGCGCCAGCAGCCTCACCTTAGCGGGGGAGTCCTACGAGCAGTACTTC. Protein product: CASSLTLAGESYEQYF.

The chain has TRBV28 and TRBJ2-1; perhaps TRBD1 as D (6 bases). Germline CDR1 reads MDHEN; CDR2 reads SYDVKM. Trimming removed 6 bases at V and 0 bases at J, with 18 bases between. The CDR3 runs 17 residues. Written as DNA, the CDR3 is TGTGCCAGCAGCCCCTGGGACATAGGGAGCTCCTACAATGAGCAGTTCTTC. Amino acids: CASSPWDIGSSYNEQFF.